This is a list of T cell receptor beta chains from one sample in a study of identical twins. Using its own MiXCR run on the 5' RACE reads, TCRdb lists one record per CDR3 protein. Among around 1.7 million distinct CDR3 sequences, about 32% were seen once, and the ten largest hold over 0.25%. Sequenced: cord blood. The receptors were sampled from a newborn girl in good health. Each CDR3 is given with its conserved first and last residue. The D gene is left open where the match is weak. The listing skips clone size in some rows; elsewhere it reads once, few, many or a size class.

d_call clone_size j_call v_call cdr3_nt cdr3_aa
NA NA TRBJ1-5 TRBV20-1 TGCAGTGCTATATACAGGGTTCAGCCCCAGCATTTT CSAIYRVQPQHF
NA NA TRBJ2-1 TRBV9 TGTGCCAGCAGCGTAGGGGGGCGGGACTACAATGAGCAGTTCTTC CASSVGGRDYNEQFF
TRBD1 NA TRBJ2-1 TRBV20-1 TGCAGTGCTAGAGTTATGGACAGGCCTCTCAACAATGAGCAGTTCTTC CSARVMDRPLNNEQFF
NA few TRBJ2-7 TRBV7-6 TGTGCCAGCAGCTTAGTGGAGACAGCCGACTACGAGCAGTACTTC CASSLVETADYEQYF
TRBD2 NA TRBJ2-3 TRBV12-3/TRBV12-4 TGTGCCAGCAGTTTATGGTCAGGTGGTAGCGGGGGCTTTGGGGATACGCAGTATTTT CASSLWSGGSGGFGDTQYF
TRBD2 few TRBJ2-3 TRBV13 TGTGCCAGCAGCTTTAATAGCGGGGACACAGATACGCAGTATTTT CASSFNSGDTDTQYF
NA NA TRBJ2-1 TRBV28 TGTGCCAGCAGTCCACCGATCCGCTACAATGAGCAGTTCTTC CASSPPIRYNEQFF
NA few TRBJ2-3 TRBV28 TGTGCCAGCAGTTTTAAGCGTGGGACTAGCACAGATACGCAGTATTTT CASSFKRGTSTDTQYF
NA NA TRBJ2-1 TRBV7-8 TGTGCCAGCAGTTTCTGGCTCGGGGGCAATGAGCAGTTCTTC CASSFWLGGNEQFF
TRBD2 many TRBJ2-1 TRBV9 TGTGCCAGCAGCGTCGGACTAGCGGGGGGCAATGAGCAGTTCTTC CASSVGLAGGNEQFF
TRBD2 NA TRBJ2-1 TRBV20-1 TGCAGTGCTAGAGATGGAGTAGCGGGGGGGAAGAATGAGCAGTTCTTC CSARDGVAGGKNEQFF
TRBD1 many TRBJ2-4 TRBV29-1 TGCAGCGTTGGACAGGGGGAAAACATTCAGTACTTC CSVGQGENIQYF
NA NA TRBJ2-4 TRBV7-9 TGTGCCAGCAGCCAAAAAAACCAGGGGAGGGCCAAAAACATTCAGTACTTC CASSQKNQGRAKNIQYF
TRBD1 few TRBJ2-3 TRBV12-3/TRBV12-4 TGTGCCAGCAGTTTAACAGGGGGGCCGGTGGATACGCAGTATTTT CASSLTGGPVDTQYF
NA NA TRBJ1-2 TRBV29-1 TGCAGCATTGAAGATCTTGGAGCGGTTAACTATGGCTACACCTTC CSIEDLGAVNYGYTF
NA few TRBJ2-3 TRBV20-1 TGCAGTGCTAGAGAATCAGGGATTTCAACAGATACGCAGTATTTT CSARESGISTDTQYF
TRBD1 NA TRBJ1-1 TRBV4-1 TGCGCCAGCAGAGTACAGGGGGGGAACACTGAAGCTTTCTTT CASRVQGGNTEAFF
NA few TRBJ1-4 TRBV4-2 TGTGCCAGCAGCCAAGATACAGCAACTAATGAAAAACTGTTTTTT CASSQDTATNEKLFF
TRBD1 many TRBJ2-5 TRBV29-1 TGCAGCTCGACAGGGAAACAAGAGACCCAGTACTTC CSSTGKQETQYF
TRBD2 few TRBJ2-1 TRBV6-2/TRBV6-3 TGTGCCAGCAGGCAACTAGCGGGGGCCCACAATGAGCAGTTCTTC CASRQLAGAHNEQFF
NA NA TRBJ2-7 TRBV20-1 TGCAGTGCTAGAGTTTTAAGGCCCCCCTACGAGCAGTACTTC CSARVLRPPYEQYF
TRBD2 NA TRBJ2-7 TRBV6-5 TGTGCCAGCAGCCGCGGACTAGCTCTCGTGCAGTACTTC CASSRGLALVQYF
TRBD2 NA TRBJ2-1 TRBV5-1 TGCGCCAGCAGCTGGACTAGCGGGGGGATGTACAATGAGCAGTTCTTC CASSWTSGGMYNEQFF
TRBD2 NA TRBJ2-3 TRBV3-1 TGTGCCAGCAGCCCCATCAGGGGCGGGGGGTCTGATACGCAGTATTTT CASSPIRGGGSDTQYF
NA NA TRBJ2-5 TRBV20-1 TGCAGTGCTAGACGAGGACAGCAGTACTTC CSARRGQQYF
NA many TRBJ2-3 TRBV7-2 TGTGCCAGCAGCTTAGAACCTACTAGCACAGATACGCAGTATTTT CASSLEPTSTDTQYF
TRBD2 NA TRBJ2-5 TRBV4-2 TGTGCCAGCAGCCCGCAAAAGACTAGCGGGGGATTCTCAGAGACCCAGTACTTC CASSPQKTSGGFSETQYF
TRBD2 NA TRBJ2-1 TRBV20-1 TGCAGTGCTAGGGGGACTAGCCGCTACAATGAGCAGTTCTTC CSARGTSRYNEQFF
NA few TRBJ2-7 TRBV29-1 TGCAGCGTTGAAGTGTGGGACTCGAACTACAATGAGCAGTACTTC CSVEVWDSNYNEQYF
NA many TRBJ2-3 TRBV29-1 TGCAGCGTTGTTCTTCTGCCGGGGGGCACAGATACGCAGTATTTT CSVVLLPGGTDTQYF
TRBD1 few TRBJ1-4 TRBV10-3 TGTGCCACTCAAGCGGGACCGGGACAGGGTACAGTTCAGGAAAAACTGTTTTTT CATQAGPGQGTVQEKLFF
NA NA TRBJ1-1 TRBV10-3 TGTGCCATCAGCGGAACAGGGAGGAGTGGTGAAGCTTTCTTT CAISGTGRSGEAFF
TRBD2 NA TRBJ2-7 TRBV5-8 TGTGCCAGCAGCCCACCTCCTAGCGGGGGGGCGGCTTACAATGAGCAGTACTTC CASSPPPSGGAAYNEQYF
TRBD1 many TRBJ2-1 TRBV27 TGTGCCAGCAGGGGGGACAGCTCCTACAATGAGCAGTTCTTC CASRGDSSYNEQFF
NA few TRBJ2-1 TRBV27 TGTGCCAGCAGTTTAGGTGGTCCGGACAATGAGCAGTTCTTC CASSLGGPDNEQFF
NA NA TRBJ1-2 TRBV30 TGTGCCTGGAGTGTTAGTGGAAGTAACTATGGCTACACCTTC CAWSVSGSNYGYTF
NA NA TRBJ2-7 TRBV20-1 TGCAGTGCTACTGGTGCAGGTCCCTACGAGCAGTACTTC CSATGAGPYEQYF
NA NA TRBJ1-6 TRBV18 TGTGCCAGCTCACCACAGCGTCACATCGAGCATAATTCACCCCTCCACTTT CASSPQRHIEHNSPLHF
NA NA TRBJ1-1 TRBV6-1 TGTGCCAGCAGTGAATTTACTCGGTACTTTAACACTGAAGCTTTCTTT CASSEFTRYFNTEAFF
TRBD2 few TRBJ2-5 TRBV29-1 TGCAGCGCCTTAGCGGGAGATGAGCAGTACTTC CSALAGDEQYF
NA few TRBJ2-7 TRBV7-8 TGTGCCAGCAGCTGGTACTCCTACGAGCAGTACTTC CASSWYSYEQYF
TRBD2 NA TRBJ2-3 TRBV4-1 TGCGCCAGCAGCGGACTAGCGGGCTTCCCGGGTACAGATACGCAGTATTTT CASSGLAGFPGTDTQYF
NA NA TRBJ1-2 TRBV27 TGTGCCAGCAGTTTCTCCAGGGCGGGTGGCTACACCTTC CASSFSRAGGYTF
NA few TRBJ2-7 TRBV21-1 TGTGCCCCCCCCGGGGAGCCCTACGAGCAGTACTTC CAPPGEPYEQYF
TRBD1 few TRBJ2-3 TRBV7-2 TGTGCCAGCAGCGTAAACAGGGGGACAGATACGCAGTATTTT CASSVNRGTDTQYF
NA NA TRBJ2-5 TRBV4-2 TGTGCCAGCAGCCAAGAGGTCTGGGGTGAGCAGTACTTC CASSQEVWGEQYF
TRBD2 few TRBJ2-7 TRBV4-2 TGTGCCAGCAGTACCGGGACTAGCGGGTTCTACGAGCAGTACTTC CASSTGTSGFYEQYF